This record looks at one T cell receptor (beta chain) sequence and its context. Its antigen is still unknown. This sample is drawn from a study of T-cell memory formation after mild COVID-19. As for the study in general: Largely, the TCR clusters proved donor specific. Study-level findings and limits: Some responding clones appeared in pre-infection memory, suggesting cross-reactive memory joined.

Researchers used 5'RACE with constant-segment primers to make TCR alpha and TCR beta cDNA libraries that carry sample barcodes and UMIs. TCRdb reanalysed the 5' RACE reads using MiXCR and keeps one entry per CDR3 protein. The top ten hold 12% of the sample, which has about 620,000 distinct CDR3 sequences, approximately 18% seen once. The material sequenced was PBMCs or a T cell subset sorted from them (not recorded which). This receptor was taken from an adult woman who had mild COVID-19 (a few samples of this study predate the infection). Cell type and time point are not known.

In DNA, the CDR3 is TGTGCCAGCAGCCTTTTCGGACAGGGGGGCAATGAGCAGTTCTTC. Its protein is CASSLFGQGGNEQFF. The gene calls are TRBV7-2 and TRBJ2-1, with 10 bases aligning to TRBD1. CDR3 length equals 15 residues. The V gene's germline CDR1 is SGHTA and CDR2 FQGNSA. V trimming: 5 bases; J trimming: 6 bases; junction bases outside the gene matches: 7.